The 8 T cell receptor beta chains below come from one sample, sequenced in a study of blood T cell repertoires in COVID-19. Sequenced by immunoSEQ multiplex PCR; TCRdb stores in-frame clones only, minus some. The sample includes approximately 260,000 clones, 70% to 90% of them seen just once. Sequences were obtained from peripheral blood. These TCRs come from a man aged 55 to 70 who had recovered from COVID-19.

CDR3 loop: CASSPFGQGSYEQYF. The DNA of the CDR3 is TGTGCCAGCTCACCATTTGGGCAGGGATCCTACGAGCAGTACTTC. This sequence joins TRBV18 and TRBJ2-7, with a weak D call TRBD1 (5 bases). V was cut by 2 bases and J by 1 base, with 12 bases left in between. This CDR3 spans 15 amino acids. Germline CDR1 reads KGHSH; CDR2 reads LQKENI.

The chain recombines TRBV2 with TRBJ2-3; TRBD2 agrees at 8 bases. V gave up 6 bases and J gave up 3 bases; unmatched junction bases: 11. CDR3 length: 16 amino acids. Germline loops: CDR1 SNHLY, CDR2 FYNNEI. The CDR3 DNA reads as TGTGCCAGCAGGGACCCGACGCGGGGGGCGACAGATACGCAGTATTTT. It encodes CASRDPTRGATDTQYF.

The V call is TRBV30, the J call TRBJ1-5; D is uncertain. This CDR3 has 15 amino acids. CDR1 and CDR2 from the germline V gene are GTSNPN and SVGIG (reference sequence). Trimming removed 2 bases from V and 2 bases from J, with 13 bases in between. The DNA of the CDR3 is TGTGCCTGGAGTCCCCCGGAGGCGGGCAATCAGCCCCAGCATTTT. This gives the protein CAWSPPEAGNQPQHF. Filled out from reference TRBV30 and TRBJ1-5, the complete variable domain reads SQTIHQWPATLVQPVGSPLSLECTVEGTSNPNLYWYRQAAGRGLQLLFYSVGIGQISSEVPQNLSASRPQDRQFILSSKKLLLSDSGFYLCAWSPPEAGNQPQHFGDGTRLSIL.

The V and J genes are TRBV18 and TRBJ2-2; 16 positions match TRBD2. The CDR3 extends over 19 amino acids. J lost 0 bases, V lost 0 bases, and 1 base had no gene match. The germline CDR1 and CDR2 sequences are KGHSH and LQKENI. The CDR3 DNA reads TGTGCCAGCTCACCACCGGGACTAGCGGGAGGGCCGAACACCGGGGAGCTGTTTTTT. As protein: CASSPPGLAGGPNTGELFF.

This chain uses TRBV5-1 with TRBJ2-1; a weak D match, TRBD1 (6 bases). With 3 bases removed from V and 7 bases from J, the gap between germline ends came to 14 bases. The CDR3 spans 14 residues. Looked up from germline, CDR1 is SGHRS and CDR2 is YFSETQ. The CDR3 is CASSSRQERNEQFF. In DNA, the CDR3 is TGCGCCAGCAGCTCTCGACAGGAACGGAATGAGCAGTTCTTC.

The rearrangement links TRBV29-1 to TRBJ2-3, with D perhaps matching TRBD2 (6 bases). The CDR3 extends over 16 amino acids. CDR1 is SQVTM and CDR2 is ANQGSEA in the germline V gene. Trimming took 7 bases from V and 1 from J, leaving 21 bases between them. In nucleotides, the CDR3 is TGCAGCGCCCCCGGGGGTGGCGGGACTCGCACAGATACGCAGTATTTT. Protein product: CSAPGGGGTRTDTQYF.

This clone showed up just once. The gene calls are TRBV14 and TRBJ1-1; no clear D. The ends were cut back, 1 base at V and 6 bases at J, with 12 bases in the middle. Germline V CDR1 and CDR2: SGHDN, FVKESK. CDR3 length equals 14 residues. In DNA form, the CDR3 reads TGTGCCAGCAGCCAAGGTCTCTTCTACGCTGAAGCTTTCTTT. Protein product: CASSQGLFYAEAFF.

The chain combines TRBV19 with TRBJ2-3; tentatively, D is TRBD2 (6 bases). CDR1 and CDR2 from the germline V gene are LNHDA and SQIVND (reference sequence). V lost 3 bases to trimming and J lost 2 bases, with 9 bases between them. The CDR3 runs 14 residues. The CDR3 protein is CASSIVLATDTQYF. The CDR3 region has the DNA TGTGCCAGTAGTATCGTACTAGCCACAGATACGCAGTATTTT.